This T cell receptor beta chain is drawn from a study of identical twins. The CDR3 covers 15 residues. Trimming removed 6 bases at V and 0 bases at J, with 15 bases between. The germline V gene encodes CDR1 SQVTM and CDR2 ANQGSEA. TCRdb called the 5' RACE reads again in MiXCR, with one record for every CDR3 protein. This table has some 660,000 distinct CDR3 sequences, over 8.5% appearing once. This same sample was also taken into another study, of yellow fever vaccine responses in identical twins.

The chain carries TRBV29-1 and TRBJ2-1; possible D gene TRBD2, 6 bases. The clonotype originates from a woman in her late teens or twenties in good health. The sequencing sample was made of PBMCs. CDR3 protein: CSVPGIGSSYNEQFF. CDR3 DNA sequence: TGCAGCGTCCCGGGCATCGGGAGCTCCTACAATGAGCAGTTCTTC.